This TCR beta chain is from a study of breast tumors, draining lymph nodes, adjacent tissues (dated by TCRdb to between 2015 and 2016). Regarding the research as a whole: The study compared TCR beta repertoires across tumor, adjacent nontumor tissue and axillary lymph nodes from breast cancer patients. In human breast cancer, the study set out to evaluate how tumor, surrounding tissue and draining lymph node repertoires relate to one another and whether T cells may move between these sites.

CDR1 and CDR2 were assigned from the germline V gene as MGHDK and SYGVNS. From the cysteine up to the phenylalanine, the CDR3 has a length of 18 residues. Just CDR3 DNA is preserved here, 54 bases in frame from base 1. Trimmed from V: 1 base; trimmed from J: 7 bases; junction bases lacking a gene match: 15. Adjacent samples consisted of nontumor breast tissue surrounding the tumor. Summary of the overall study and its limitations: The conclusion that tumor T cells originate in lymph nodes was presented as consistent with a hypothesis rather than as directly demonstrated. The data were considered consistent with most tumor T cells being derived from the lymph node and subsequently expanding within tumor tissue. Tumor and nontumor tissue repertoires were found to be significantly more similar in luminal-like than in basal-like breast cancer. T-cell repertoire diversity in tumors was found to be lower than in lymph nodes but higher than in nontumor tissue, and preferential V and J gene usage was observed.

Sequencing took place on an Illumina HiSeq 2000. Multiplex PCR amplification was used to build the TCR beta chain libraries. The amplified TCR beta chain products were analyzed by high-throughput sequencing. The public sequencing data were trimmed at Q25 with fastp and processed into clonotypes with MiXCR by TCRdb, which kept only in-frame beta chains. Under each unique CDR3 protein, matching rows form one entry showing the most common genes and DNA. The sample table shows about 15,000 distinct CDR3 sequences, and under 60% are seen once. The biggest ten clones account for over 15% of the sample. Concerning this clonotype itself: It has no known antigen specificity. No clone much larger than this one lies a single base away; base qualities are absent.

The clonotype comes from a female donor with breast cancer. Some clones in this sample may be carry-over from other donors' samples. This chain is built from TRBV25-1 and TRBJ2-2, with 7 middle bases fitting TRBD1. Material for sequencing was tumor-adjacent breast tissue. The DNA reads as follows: TGTGCCAGCAGTGAATGCCTAACGACAGGGATGCCGGTCGGGGAGCTGTTTTTT. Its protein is CASSECLTTGMPVGELFF.